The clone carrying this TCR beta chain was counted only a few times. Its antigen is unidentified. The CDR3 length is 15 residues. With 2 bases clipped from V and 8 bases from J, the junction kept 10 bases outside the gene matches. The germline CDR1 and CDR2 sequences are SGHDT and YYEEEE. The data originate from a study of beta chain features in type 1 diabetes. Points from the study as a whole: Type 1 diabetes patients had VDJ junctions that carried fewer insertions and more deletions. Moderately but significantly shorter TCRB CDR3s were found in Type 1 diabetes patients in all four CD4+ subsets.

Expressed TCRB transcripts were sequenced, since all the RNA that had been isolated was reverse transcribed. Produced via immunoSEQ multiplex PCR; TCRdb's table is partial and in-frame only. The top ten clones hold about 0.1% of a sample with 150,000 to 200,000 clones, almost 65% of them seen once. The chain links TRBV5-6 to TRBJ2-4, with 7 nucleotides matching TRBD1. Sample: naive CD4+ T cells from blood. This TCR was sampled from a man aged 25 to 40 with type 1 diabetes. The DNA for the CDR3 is TGTGCCAGCAGCTTTCGACAGGGTCCTGGATACATTCAGTACTTC. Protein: CASSFRQGPGYIQYF. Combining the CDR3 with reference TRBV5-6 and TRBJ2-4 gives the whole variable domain DAGVTQSPTHLIKTRGQQVTLRCSPKSGHDTVSWYQQALGQGPQFIFQYYEEEERQRGNFPDRFSGHQFPNYSSELNVNALLLGDSALYLCASSFRQGPGYIQYFGAGTRLSVL.